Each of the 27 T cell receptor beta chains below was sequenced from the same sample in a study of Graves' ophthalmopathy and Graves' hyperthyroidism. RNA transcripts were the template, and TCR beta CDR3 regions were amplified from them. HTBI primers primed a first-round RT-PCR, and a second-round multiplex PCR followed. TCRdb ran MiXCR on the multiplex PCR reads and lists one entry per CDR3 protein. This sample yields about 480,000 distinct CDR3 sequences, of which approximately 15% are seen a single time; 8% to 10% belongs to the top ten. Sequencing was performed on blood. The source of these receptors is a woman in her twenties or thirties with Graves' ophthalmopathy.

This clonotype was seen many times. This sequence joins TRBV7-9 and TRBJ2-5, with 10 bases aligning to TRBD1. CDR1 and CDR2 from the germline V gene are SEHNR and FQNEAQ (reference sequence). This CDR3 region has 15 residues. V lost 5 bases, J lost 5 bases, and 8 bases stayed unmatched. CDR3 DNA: TGTGCCAGCAGCCCTCGGGACAGGGGCCACGAGACCCAGTACTTC. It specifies CASSPRDRGHETQYF.

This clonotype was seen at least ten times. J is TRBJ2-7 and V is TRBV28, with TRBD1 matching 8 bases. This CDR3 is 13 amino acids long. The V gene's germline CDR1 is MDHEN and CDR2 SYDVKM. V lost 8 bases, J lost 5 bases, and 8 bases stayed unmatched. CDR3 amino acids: CASGDRGYDEQYF. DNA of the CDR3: TGTGCCAGCGGCGACAGGGGCTACGACGAGCAGTACTTC.

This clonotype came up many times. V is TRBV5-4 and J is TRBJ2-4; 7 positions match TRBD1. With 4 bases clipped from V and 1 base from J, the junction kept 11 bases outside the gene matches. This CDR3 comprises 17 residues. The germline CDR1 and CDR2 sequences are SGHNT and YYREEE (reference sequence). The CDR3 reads CASSTVPPGGAKNIQYF. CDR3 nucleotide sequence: TGTGCCAGCAGCACAGTCCCGCCAGGGGGTGCCAAAAACATTCAGTACTTC. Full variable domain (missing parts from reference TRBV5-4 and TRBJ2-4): ETGVTQSPTHLIKTRGQQVTLRCSSQSGHNTVSWYQQALGQGPQFIFQYYREEENGRGNFPPRFSGLQFPNYSSELNVNALELDDSALYLCASSTVPPGGAKNIQYFGAGTRLSVL.

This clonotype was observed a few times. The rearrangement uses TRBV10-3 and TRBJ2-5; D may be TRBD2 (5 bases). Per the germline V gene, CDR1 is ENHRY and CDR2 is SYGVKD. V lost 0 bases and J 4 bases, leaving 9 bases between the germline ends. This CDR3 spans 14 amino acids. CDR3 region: CAISESPGRETQYF. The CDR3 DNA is TGTGCCATCAGTGAGTCTCCGGGAAGAGAGACCCAGTACTTC.

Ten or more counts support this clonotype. CDR3 bases: TGCAGTGCTAGAGAGATGGGGACAGGCAACTATGGCTACACCTTC. Its protein is CSAREMGTGNYGYTF. This chain connects TRBV20-1 to TRBJ1-2; 8 bases fit TRBD1. J gave up 2 bases and V 0 bases, and 5 bases lay outside the gene matches. Germline-derived CDR1 and CDR2 are DFQATT and SNEGSKA (reference sequence). The CDR3 consists of 15 residues.

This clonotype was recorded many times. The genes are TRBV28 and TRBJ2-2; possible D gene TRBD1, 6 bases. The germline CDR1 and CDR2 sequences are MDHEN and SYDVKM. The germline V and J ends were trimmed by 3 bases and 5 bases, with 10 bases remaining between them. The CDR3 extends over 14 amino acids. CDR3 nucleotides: TGTGCCAGCAGTTTTCGGGGACATACCGGGGAGCTGTTTTTT. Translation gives CASSFRGHTGELFF.

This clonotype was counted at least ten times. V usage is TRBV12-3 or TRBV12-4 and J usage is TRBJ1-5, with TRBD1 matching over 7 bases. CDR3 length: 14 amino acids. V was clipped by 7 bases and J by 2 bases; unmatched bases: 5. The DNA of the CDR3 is TGTGCCAGCAACCCGACAGGGCGCAATCAGCCCCAGCATTTT. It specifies CASNPTGRNQPQHF.

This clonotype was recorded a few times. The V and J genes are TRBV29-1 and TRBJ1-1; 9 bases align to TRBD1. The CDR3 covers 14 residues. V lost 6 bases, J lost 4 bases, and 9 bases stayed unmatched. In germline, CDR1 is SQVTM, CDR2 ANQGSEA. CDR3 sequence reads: CSVPPGQGSTEAFF. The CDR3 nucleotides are TGCAGCGTGCCCCCCGGACAGGGGAGCACTGAAGCTTTCTTT.

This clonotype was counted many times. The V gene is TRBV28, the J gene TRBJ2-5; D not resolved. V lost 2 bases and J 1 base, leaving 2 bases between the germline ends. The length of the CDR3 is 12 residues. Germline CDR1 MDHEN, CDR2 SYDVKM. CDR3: CASSLLQETQYF. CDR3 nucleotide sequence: TGTGCCAGCAGTTTACTCCAAGAGACCCAGTACTTC.

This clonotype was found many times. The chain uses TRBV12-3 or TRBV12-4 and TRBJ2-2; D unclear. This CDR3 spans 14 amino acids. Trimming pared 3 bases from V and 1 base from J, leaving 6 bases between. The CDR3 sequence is CASSFDRNTGELFF. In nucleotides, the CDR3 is TGTGCCAGCAGTTTCGATCGGAACACCGGGGAGCTGTTTTTT.

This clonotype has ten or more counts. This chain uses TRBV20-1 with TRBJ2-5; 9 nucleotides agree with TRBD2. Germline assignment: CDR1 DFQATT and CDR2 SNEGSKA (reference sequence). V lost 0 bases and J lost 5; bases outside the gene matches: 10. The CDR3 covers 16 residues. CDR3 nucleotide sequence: TGCAGTGCTAGAGATAAGGATAGCGGGAGTGTTGAGACCCAGTACTTC. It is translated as CSARDKDSGSVETQYF.

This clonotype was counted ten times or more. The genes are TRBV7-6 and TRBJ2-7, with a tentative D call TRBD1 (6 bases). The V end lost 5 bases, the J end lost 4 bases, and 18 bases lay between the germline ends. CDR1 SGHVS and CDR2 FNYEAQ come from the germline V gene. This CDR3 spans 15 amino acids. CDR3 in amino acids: CASSLTYGTNYEQYF. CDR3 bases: TGTGCCAGCAGCCTGACCTATGGGACAAATTACGAGCAGTACTTC.

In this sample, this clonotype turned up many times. The CDR3 DNA reads as TGTGCCAGTAGTACCAGGACAGGGGCTATCGGCTACGAGCAGTACTTC. The encoded protein is CASSTRTGAIGYEQYF. This sequence joins TRBV19 and TRBJ2-7; 9 bases are shared with TRBD1. Germline V lookup: CDR1 LNHDA, CDR2 SQIVND (reference sequence). The CDR3 consists of 16 residues. V lost 4 bases and J lost 3; bases outside the gene matches: 10.

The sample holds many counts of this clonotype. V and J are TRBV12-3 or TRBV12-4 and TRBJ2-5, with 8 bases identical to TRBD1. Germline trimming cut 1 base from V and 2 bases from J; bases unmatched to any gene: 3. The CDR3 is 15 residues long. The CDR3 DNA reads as TGTGCCAGCAGTTTAGGACAGGGGTGGCAAGAGACCCAGTACTTC. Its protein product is CASSLGQGWQETQYF.

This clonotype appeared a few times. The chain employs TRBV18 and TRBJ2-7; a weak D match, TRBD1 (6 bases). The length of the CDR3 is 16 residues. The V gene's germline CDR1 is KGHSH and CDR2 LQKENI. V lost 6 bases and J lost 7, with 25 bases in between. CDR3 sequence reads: CASSNGGSGTRGEQYF. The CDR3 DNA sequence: TGTGCCAGCTCGAATGGTGGGTCCGGGACAAGGGGAGAGCAGTACTTC.

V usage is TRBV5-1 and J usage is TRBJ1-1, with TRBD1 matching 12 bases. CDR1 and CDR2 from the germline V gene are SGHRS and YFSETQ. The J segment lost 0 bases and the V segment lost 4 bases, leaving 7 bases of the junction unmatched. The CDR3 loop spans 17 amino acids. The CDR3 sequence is CASSRTGTGGVNTEAFF. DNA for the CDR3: TGCGCCAGCAGCCGAACCGGGACAGGGGGCGTGAACACTGAAGCTTTCTTT.

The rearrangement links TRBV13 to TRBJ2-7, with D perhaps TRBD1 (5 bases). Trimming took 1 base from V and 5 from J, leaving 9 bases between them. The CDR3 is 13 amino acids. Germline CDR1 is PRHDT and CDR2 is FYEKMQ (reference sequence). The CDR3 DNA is TGTGCCAGCAGCTTAGAAGACAGCCACGAGCAGTACTTC. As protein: CASSLEDSHEQYF.

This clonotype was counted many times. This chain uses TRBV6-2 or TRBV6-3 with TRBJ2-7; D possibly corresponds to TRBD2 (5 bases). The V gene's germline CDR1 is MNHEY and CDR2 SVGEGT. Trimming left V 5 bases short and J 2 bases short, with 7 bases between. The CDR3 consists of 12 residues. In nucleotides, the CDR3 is TGTGCCAGCAGTGGGGAGACCTACGAGCAGTACTTC. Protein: CASSGETYEQYF.

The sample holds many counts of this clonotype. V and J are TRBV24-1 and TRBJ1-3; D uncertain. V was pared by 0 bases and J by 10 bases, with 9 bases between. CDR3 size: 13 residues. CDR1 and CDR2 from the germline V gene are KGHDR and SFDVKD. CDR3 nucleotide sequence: TGTGCCACCAGTGATTTGCAGGAGCTTACCATATATTTT. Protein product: CATSDLQELTIYF.

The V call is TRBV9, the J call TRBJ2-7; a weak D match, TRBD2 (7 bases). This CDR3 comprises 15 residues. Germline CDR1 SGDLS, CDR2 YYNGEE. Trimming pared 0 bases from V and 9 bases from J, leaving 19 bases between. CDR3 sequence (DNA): TGTGCCAGCAGCGTAGACAGCGGGGCAGCAGGGGTGCAGTACTTC. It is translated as CASSVDSGAAGVQYF.

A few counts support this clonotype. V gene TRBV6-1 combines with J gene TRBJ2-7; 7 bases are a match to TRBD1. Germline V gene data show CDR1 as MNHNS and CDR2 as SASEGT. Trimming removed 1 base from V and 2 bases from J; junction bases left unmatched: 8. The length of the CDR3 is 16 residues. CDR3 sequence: CASSEGTGVSAYEQYF. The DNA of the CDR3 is TGTGCCAGCAGTGAAGGAACAGGGGTTTCTGCCTACGAGCAGTACTTC.

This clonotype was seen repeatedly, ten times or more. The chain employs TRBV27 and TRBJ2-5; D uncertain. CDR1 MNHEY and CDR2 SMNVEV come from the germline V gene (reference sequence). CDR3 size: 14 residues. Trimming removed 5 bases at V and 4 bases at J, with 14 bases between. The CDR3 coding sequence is TGTGCCAGCAGTCAATTGGCGTTTGGAGAGACCCAGTACTTC. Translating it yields CASSQLAFGETQYF.

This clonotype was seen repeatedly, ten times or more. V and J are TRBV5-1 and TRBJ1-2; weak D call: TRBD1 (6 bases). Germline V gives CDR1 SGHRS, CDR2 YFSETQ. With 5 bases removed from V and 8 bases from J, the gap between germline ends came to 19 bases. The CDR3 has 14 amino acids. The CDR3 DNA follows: TGCGCCAGCAGTTCGCAGAACAGGGATTTCGGCTACACCTTC. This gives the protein CASSSQNRDFGYTF.

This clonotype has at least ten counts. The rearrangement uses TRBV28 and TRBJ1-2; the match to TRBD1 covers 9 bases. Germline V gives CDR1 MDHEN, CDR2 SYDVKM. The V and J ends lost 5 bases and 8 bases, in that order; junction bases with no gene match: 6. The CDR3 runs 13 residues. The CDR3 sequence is CASSTTGGAGYTF. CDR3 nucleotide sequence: TGTGCCAGCAGTACTACAGGGGGCGCGGGCTACACCTTC.

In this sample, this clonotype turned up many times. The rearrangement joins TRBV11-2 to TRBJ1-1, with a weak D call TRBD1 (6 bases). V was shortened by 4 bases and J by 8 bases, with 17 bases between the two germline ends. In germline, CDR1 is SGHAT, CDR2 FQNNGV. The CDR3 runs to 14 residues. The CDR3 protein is CASSSHPGTPEAFF. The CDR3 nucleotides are TGTGCCAGCAGCTCTCACCCTGGGACACCAGAAGCTTTCTTT.

Here the CDR3 reads CASGDRVNNYGYTF. The CDR3 region has the DNA TGTGCCAGCGGGGACAGGGTTAATAACTATGGCTACACCTTC. The rearrangement links TRBV12-3 or TRBV12-4 to TRBJ1-2, with 9 bases that match TRBD1. CDR3 length: 14 residues. Trimming removed 8 bases from V and 1 base from J; junction bases left unmatched: 5.

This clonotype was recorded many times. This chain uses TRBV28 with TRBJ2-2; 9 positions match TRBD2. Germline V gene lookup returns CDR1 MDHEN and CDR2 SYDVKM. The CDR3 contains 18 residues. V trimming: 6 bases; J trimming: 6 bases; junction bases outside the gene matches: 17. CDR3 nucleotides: TGTGCCAGCAGGGTGTTTGCGGGGGGGCCAAGAGGTGCCGGGGAGCTGTTTTTT. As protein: CASRVFAGGPRGAGELFF.